These 6 T cell receptor beta chains were sequenced from one sample in a study of T cells after somatic rescue of genetic block. TCRdb keeps only in-frame clones here, not all; method: immunoSEQ multiplex PCR. The sample holds 10,000 to 15,000 clones, about 71% seen once. The sample comprised peripheral blood mononuclear cells (PBMCs). Source of these receptors: a boy between 10 and 17 years old.

Points on this clone: One end of the junction fails to match germline, which may point to a read error. V and J are TRBV28 and TRBJ2-4; possible D gene TRBD1, 6 bases. The CDR3 is made up of 19 amino acids. Germline lookup yields CDR1 MDHEN and CDR2 SYDVKM. CDR3 in amino acids: CAGSFGPQGFLRIKNIQYF. The CDR3, as DNA: TGTGCCGGCAGTTTTGGGCCCCAGGGGTTTTTGAGGATAAAAAACATTCAGTACTTC. The complete variable domain, with remaining parts taken from reference TRBV28 and TRBJ2-4, reads DVKVTQSSRYLVKRTGEKVFLECVQDMDHENMFWYRQDPGLGLRLIYFSYDVKMKEKGDIPEGYSVSREKKERFSLILESASTNQTSMYLCAGSFGPQGFLRIKNIQYFGAGTRLSVL.

A single count supports this clone. The rearrangement links TRBV6-5 to TRBJ2-5; 11 bases map to TRBD2. The CDR3 is 16 amino acids. Per germline, CDR1 MNHEY and CDR2 SVGAGI. V lost 0 bases to trimming and J lost 1 base; unmatched junction nucleotides: 1. The CDR3 DNA follows: TGTGCCAGCAGTTACTCCCTAGCGGGGGGCCAAGAGACCCAGTACTTC. Encoded protein: CASSYSLAGGQETQYF.

The chain recombines TRBV10-3 with TRBJ2-1, with 9 bases matching TRBD2. Germline-derived CDR1 and CDR2 are ENHRY and SYGVKD. Germline trimming cut 7 bases from V and 2 bases from J; bases unmatched to any gene: 9. The CDR3 totals 16 residues. Written as DNA, the CDR3 is TGTGCCATCACCTTCCGACTAGCGGCTCCCTACAATGAGCAGTTCTTC. It translates to CAITFRLAAPYNEQFF.

The DNA for the CDR3 is TGCGCCAGCAGCTTGTTCCCCATGGGTTCAGGAACTAATTCACCCCTCCACTTT. It is translated as CASSLFPMGSGTNSPLHF. The rearrangement links TRBV5-1 to TRBJ1-6; D remains ambiguous. V was pared by 1 base and J by 6 bases, with 20 bases between. Germline-derived CDR1 and CDR2 are SGHRS and YFSETQ. This CDR3 is 18 amino acids long.

The table lists this clone with a few counts. This chain joins TRBV27 and TRBJ1-1, with D hard to call. Between the trimmed V and J ends, which lost 3 bases and 8 bases, there was a span of 13 bases. The V gene's germline CDR1 is MNHEY and CDR2 SMNVEV (reference sequence). The CDR3 sequence is 13 residues long. The CDR3 region is CASSLVRMGEAFF. The CDR3, as DNA: TGTGCCAGCAGTTTGGTCCGTATGGGGGAAGCTTTCTTT.

This chain links TRBV10-3 with TRBJ1-1, with D unresolved. Germline V gene data show CDR1 as ENHRY and CDR2 as SYGVKD. Trimming took off 10 bases at V and 11 bases at J, with 17 bases between the two ends. The CDR3 has 11 amino acids. The CDR3, as DNA: TGTGCCACCACACGCGGAGGAGACGCTTTCTTT. Amino acid sequence: CATTRGGDAFF.